Presented here are 17 T cell receptor beta chains from one specimen sequenced in a study of PD-1 blockade in classical Hodgkin lymphoma. TCRdb's table, derived via immunoSEQ multiplex PCR, lists solely in-frame clones and lacks some. The table lists 13,000 to 15,000 clones, over 80% of them singletons. In every patient, relapse followed autologous stem cell transplantation, while exposure to brentuximab vedotin differed. Sample: peripheral blood mononuclear cells (PBMCs), taken at baseline. The receptors shown here come from a human donor with classical Hodgkin lymphoma.

The chain combines TRBV14 with TRBJ1-1; TRBD1 agrees at 7 bases. CDR1 is SGHDN and CDR2 is FVKESK in the germline V gene. V was clipped by 2 bases and J by 4 bases; unmatched bases: 4. CDR3 size: 14 residues. CDR3 region: CASSQLTGRTEAFF. For the CDR3, the DNA is TGTGCCAGCAGCCAACTGACAGGGCGCACTGAAGCTTTCTTT.

The chain combines TRBV5-1 with TRBJ1-2; D gene ambiguous. V was pared by 4 bases and J by 2 bases, with 15 bases between. The CDR3 has 15 amino acids. The V gene's germline CDR1 is SGHRS and CDR2 YFSETQ. CDR3 sequence reads: CASSPGPGINYGYTF. DNA for the CDR3: TGCGCCAGCAGCCCTGGACCGGGGATAAACTATGGCTACACCTTC.

With respect to this clone: Other DNA sequences from this sample encode an identical CDR3 as well. The genes are TRBV5-1 and TRBJ2-3; the match to TRBD2 covers 7 bases. Losses at the gene ends were 0 bases for V and 2 bases for J; bases not matched to a gene: 6. Per the germline V gene, CDR1 is SGHRS and CDR2 is YFSETQ. There are 16 residues in the CDR3. Written as DNA, the CDR3 is TGCGCCAGCAGCTTGGTTGGGCGGGGGAACACAGATACGCAGTATTTT. Protein sequence: CASSLVGRGNTDTQYF.

Here the CDR3 DNA reads TGCGCCAGCGGGGGACAGGGGAGTGGTCAGCCCCAGCATTTT. This sequence encodes CASGGQGSGQPQHF. The chain uses TRBV10-2 and TRBJ1-5; 10 bases line up with TRBD1. V lost 8 bases to trimming and J lost 6 bases; unmatched junction nucleotides: 7. The CDR3 is 14 residues long. Germline CDR1 is WSHSY and CDR2 is SAAADI.

The chain carries TRBV28 and TRBJ2-7; TRBD1 matches at 8 bases. Germline V gene lookup returns CDR1 MDHEN and CDR2 SYDVKM. CDR3 length equals 17 residues. Unmatched junction bases numbered 16, after V lost 6 bases and J lost 3 bases. CDR3 region: CASSPQPGQGGLYEQYF. The DNA of the CDR3 is TGTGCCAGCAGCCCCCAACCCGGACAGGGAGGACTCTACGAGCAGTACTTC.

This chain connects TRBV4-3 to TRBJ2-5; TRBD2 agrees at 8 bases. V shed 5 bases, J shed 7 bases, and the junction held 6 bases outside the gene matches. CDR1 LGHNA and CDR2 YSLEER come from the germline V gene. This CDR3 comprises 13 residues. This chain's CDR3 is CASSIGLAPTQYF. CDR3 in DNA: TGCGCCAGCAGCATCGGACTAGCCCCGACCCAGTACTTC.

The rearrangement uses TRBV7-8 and TRBJ1-2; D remains ambiguous. Germline-derived CDR1 and CDR2 are SGHVS and FQNEAQ. The V end lost 1 base, the J end lost 2 bases, and 2 bases lay between the germline ends. The CDR3 sequence is 12 residues long. The CDR3 loop is CASSLVNYGYTF. DNA of the CDR3: TGTGCCAGCAGCTTAGTGAACTATGGCTACACCTTC.

The V gene is TRBV4-1, the J gene TRBJ1-2; no definite D call. Germline loops: CDR1 MGHRA, CDR2 YSYEKL. With 1 base removed from V and 8 bases from J, the gap between germline ends came to 14 bases. This CDR3 is 14 amino acids long. The CDR3 is CASSQGPLSPGYTF. In DNA form, the CDR3 reads TGCGCCAGCAGCCAAGGGCCGCTTTCCCCAGGCTACACCTTC.

This clone has only a few counts. The chain joins TRBV11-2 to TRBJ2-7, with 7 bases matching TRBD2. The V segment lost 8 bases and the J segment 5 bases; nucleotides outside the gene matches: 15. CDR1 and CDR2 (germline): SGHAT, FQNNGV. The CDR3 loop spans 15 amino acids. CDR3 loop: CASGGGSLRENEQYF. CDR3 nucleotide sequence: TGTGCCAGCGGCGGGGGTTCCTTGCGCGAGAACGAGCAGTACTTC. Complete variable domain (other parts from reference TRBV11-2 and TRBJ2-7): EAGVAQSPRYKIIEKRQSVAFWCNPISGHATLYWYQQILGQGPKLLIQFQNNGVVDDSQLPKDRFSAERLKGVDSTLKIQPAKLEDSAVYLCASGGGSLRENEQYFGPGTRLTVT.

CDR3 sequence: CASSVGGGLGYEQYF. The CDR3 DNA reads TGTGCCAGCAGCGTAGGGGGAGGTTTGGGCTACGAGCAGTACTTC. The V and J genes are TRBV9 and TRBJ2-7, with D maybe TRBD2 (6 bases). This CDR3 has 15 amino acids. The germline V gene has CDR1 SGDLS and CDR2 YYNGEE. Trimming pared 0 bases from V and 3 bases from J, leaving 13 bases between.

This clone has more than one count but fewer than ten. This rearrangement joins TRBV5-1 to TRBJ2-7; TRBD1 or TRBD2 may be the D gene (7 bases each). CDR3 length: 16 amino acids. Germline-derived CDR1 and CDR2 are SGHRS and YFSETQ. Trimming took off 4 bases at V and 3 bases at J, with 20 bases between the two ends. The CDR3 bases are TGCGCCAGCAGCGGGGGGGACAGCCAAGTGGTCTACGAGCAGTACTTC. Its translation is CASSGGDSQVVYEQYF.

This clone was counted a few times. The rearrangement uses TRBV4-1 and TRBJ1-4; D perhaps matches TRBD1 (5 bases). Between the trimmed V and J ends, which lost 5 bases and 6 bases, there was a span of 16 bases. CDR1 MGHRA and CDR2 YSYEKL come from the germline V gene. The length of the CDR3 is 15 residues. This chain's CDR3 is CASSDRHLGHEKLFF. CDR3 nucleotides: TGCGCCAGCAGCGACCGACACTTGGGGCATGAAAAACTGTTTTTT.

This clone has only one observation. The chain carries TRBV19 and TRBJ1-2, with 7 bases lining up with TRBD1. Germline V CDR1 and CDR2: LNHDA, SQIVND (reference sequence). The V and J ends lost 7 bases and 0 bases, in that order; junction bases with no gene match: 8. CDR3 length equals 15 residues. The CDR3 spells CASNDRAFANYGYTF. The CDR3 nucleotides are TGTGCCAGTAATGACAGGGCGTTCGCTAACTATGGCTACACCTTC.

The rearrangement uses TRBV7-8 and TRBJ2-3; the match to TRBD2 covers 7 bases. With 2 bases clipped from V and 1 base from J, the junction kept 6 bases outside the gene matches. Germline CDR1 reads SGHVS; CDR2 reads FQNEAQ. The CDR3 loop spans 16 amino acids. CDR3 in amino acids: CASSLSGEGGTDTQYF. The CDR3 DNA sequence: TGTGCCAGCAGCTTAAGCGGGGAAGGGGGCACAGATACGCAGTATTTT.

V usage is TRBV19 and J usage is TRBJ1-3; D is undetermined. The CDR3 covers 16 residues. The V end was cut by 3 bases, the J end by 2 bases, with 14 bases between. CDR1 and CDR2 from the germline V gene are LNHDA and SQIVND (reference sequence). CDR3 region: CASSIWDRIAGNTIYF. The CDR3 coding sequence is TGTGCCAGTAGTATTTGGGATCGGATCGCTGGAAACACCATATATTTT.

V gene TRBV4-1 combines with J gene TRBJ2-7; D is perhaps TRBD1 (6 bases). CDR3 length: 14 amino acids. The V gene lost 2 bases and the J gene lost 7 bases, with 15 bases spanning the gap. Germline CDR1 MGHRA, CDR2 YSYEKL. Here the CDR3 reads CASSQNTGLGEQYF. The CDR3 DNA reads as TGCGCCAGCAGCCAAAATACAGGGTTGGGAGAGCAGTACTTC.

The J gene is TRBJ1-4, the V gene TRBV28; possibly TRBD1 for D (5 bases). CDR1 MDHEN and CDR2 SYDVKM come from the germline V gene. The CDR3 covers 16 residues. Trimming cost V 5 bases and J 7 bases, with 20 bases left between them. The CDR3 region has the DNA TGTGCCAGCAGTCCCCCGTCGCGGGGGTTGGGTGAAAAACTGTTTTTT. Amino acids: CASSPPSRGLGEKLFF.